Here is one T cell receptor beta chain with its context. As yet, its antigen is unknown. As to time point: after dendritic cell vaccination, including at tumor progression/relapse. These data are taken from a study of glioma-infiltrating T cells after dendritic cell vaccination. At the level of the study: Patients received autologous tumor lysate-pulsed dendritic cell vaccination between about 2003 and 2012. Dendritic cell vaccine was injected intradermally three times, biweekly.

Using immunoSEQ multiplex PCR, the repertoire was profiled, and TCRdb retains in-frame clones only, with some absent. Of approximately 60,000 clones in the sample, 86% are singletons; the top ten hold more than 9%. The study's findings and limits: Complete blood and tumor specimen sets were limited to few patients.

This CDR3 spans 11 amino acids. Trimming cost V 2 bases and J 5 bases, with 3 bases left between them. CDR1 is SGHTA and CDR2 is FQGNSA in the germline V gene. The chain joins TRBV7-2 to TRBJ2-5; the D is unclear. The clonotype originates from a human donor with glioblastoma. This sample comprised blood, obtained after dendritic cell vaccination. CDR3 amino acids: CASSLQETQYF. In DNA form, the CDR3 reads TGTGCCAGCAGCTTACAGGAGACCCAGTACTTC.